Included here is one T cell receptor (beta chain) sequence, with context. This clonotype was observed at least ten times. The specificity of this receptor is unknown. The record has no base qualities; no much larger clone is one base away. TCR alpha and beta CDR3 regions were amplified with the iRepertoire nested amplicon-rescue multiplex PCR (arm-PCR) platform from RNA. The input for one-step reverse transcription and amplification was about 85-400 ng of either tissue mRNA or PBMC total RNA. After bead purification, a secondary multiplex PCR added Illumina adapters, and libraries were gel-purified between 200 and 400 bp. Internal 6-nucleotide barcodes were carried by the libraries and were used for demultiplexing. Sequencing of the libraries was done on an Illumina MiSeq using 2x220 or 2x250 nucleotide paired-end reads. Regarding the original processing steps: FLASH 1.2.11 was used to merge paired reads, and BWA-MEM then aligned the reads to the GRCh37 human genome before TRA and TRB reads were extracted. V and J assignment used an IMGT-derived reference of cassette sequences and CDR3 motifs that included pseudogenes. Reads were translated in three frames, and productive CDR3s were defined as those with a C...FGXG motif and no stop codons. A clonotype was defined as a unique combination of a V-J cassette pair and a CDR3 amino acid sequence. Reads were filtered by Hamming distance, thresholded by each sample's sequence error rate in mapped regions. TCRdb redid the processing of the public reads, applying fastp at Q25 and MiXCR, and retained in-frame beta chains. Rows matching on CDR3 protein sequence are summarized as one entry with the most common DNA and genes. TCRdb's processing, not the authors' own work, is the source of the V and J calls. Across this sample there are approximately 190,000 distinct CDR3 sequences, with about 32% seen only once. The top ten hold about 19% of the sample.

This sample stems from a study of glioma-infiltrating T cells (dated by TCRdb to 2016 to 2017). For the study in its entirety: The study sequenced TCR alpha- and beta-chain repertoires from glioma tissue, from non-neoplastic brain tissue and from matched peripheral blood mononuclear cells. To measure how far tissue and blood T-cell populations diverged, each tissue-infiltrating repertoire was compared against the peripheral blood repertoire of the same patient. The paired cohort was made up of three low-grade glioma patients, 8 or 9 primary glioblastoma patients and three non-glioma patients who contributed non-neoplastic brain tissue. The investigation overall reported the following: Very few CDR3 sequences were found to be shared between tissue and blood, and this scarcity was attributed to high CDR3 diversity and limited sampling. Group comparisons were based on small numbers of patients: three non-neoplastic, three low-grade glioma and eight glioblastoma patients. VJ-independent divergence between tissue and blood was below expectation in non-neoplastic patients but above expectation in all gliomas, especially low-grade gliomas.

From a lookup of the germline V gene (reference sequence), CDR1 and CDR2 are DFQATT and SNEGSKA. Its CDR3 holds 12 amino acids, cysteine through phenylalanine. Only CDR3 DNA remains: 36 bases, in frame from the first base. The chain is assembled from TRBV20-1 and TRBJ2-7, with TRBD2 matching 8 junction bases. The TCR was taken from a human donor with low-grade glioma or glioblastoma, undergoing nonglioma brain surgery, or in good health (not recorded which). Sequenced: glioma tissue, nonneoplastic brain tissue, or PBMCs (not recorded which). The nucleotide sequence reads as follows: TGCAGCGCGAGGCGGGAGGTCTACGAGCAGTACTTC. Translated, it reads CSARREVYEQYF.